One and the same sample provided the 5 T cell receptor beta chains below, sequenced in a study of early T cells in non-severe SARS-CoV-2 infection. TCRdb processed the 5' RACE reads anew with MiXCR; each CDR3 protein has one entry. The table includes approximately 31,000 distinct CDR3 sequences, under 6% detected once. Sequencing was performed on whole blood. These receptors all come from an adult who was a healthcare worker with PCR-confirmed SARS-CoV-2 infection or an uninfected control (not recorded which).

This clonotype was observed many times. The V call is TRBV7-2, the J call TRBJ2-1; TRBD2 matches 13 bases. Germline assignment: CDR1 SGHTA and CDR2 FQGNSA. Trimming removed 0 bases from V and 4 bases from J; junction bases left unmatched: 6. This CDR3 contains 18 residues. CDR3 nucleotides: TGTGCCAGCAGCTTAGCGTTGGGACTAGCGGGACGGTACAATGAGCAGTTCTTC. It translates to CASSLALGLAGRYNEQFF.

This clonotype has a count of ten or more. The CDR3 reads CASNPSDRGQEQYF. The CDR3 DNA reads TGTGCCAGCAACCCGAGCGACAGGGGGCAAGAGCAGTACTTC. The chain couples TRBV6-6 to TRBJ2-7, with 10 nucleotides matching TRBD1. The germline CDR1 and CDR2 sequences are MNHNY and SVGAGI (reference sequence). The trim removed 7 bases at V and 7 bases at J, leaving 10 bases unmatched. The CDR3 covers 14 residues.

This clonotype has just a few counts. CDR3 protein: CASSLVGPGYEQYV. CDR3 DNA: TGCGCCAGCAGCTTGGTTGGGCCAGGCTACGAGCAGTACGTC. V usage is TRBV5-1 and J usage is TRBJ2-7; D ambiguous. The CDR3 spans 14 residues. Per germline, CDR1 SGHRS and CDR2 YFSETQ. Trimming removed 0 bases at V and 3 bases at J, with 10 bases between.

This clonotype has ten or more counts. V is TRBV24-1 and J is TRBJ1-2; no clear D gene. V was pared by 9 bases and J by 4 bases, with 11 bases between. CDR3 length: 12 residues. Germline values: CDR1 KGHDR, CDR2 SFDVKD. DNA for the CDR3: TGTGCCACCGCCAGCCCCGGCTATGGCTACACCTTC. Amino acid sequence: CATASPGYGYTF.

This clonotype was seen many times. CDR3 in amino acids: CASSQDWRSSYNEQFF. In DNA, the CDR3 is TGCGCCAGCAGCCAAGATTGGCGAAGCTCCTACAATGAGCAGTTCTTC. V usage is TRBV4-3 and J usage is TRBJ2-1; D gene uncertain. The CDR3 consists of 16 residues. CDR1 is LGHNA and CDR2 is YSLEER in the germline V gene. The ends were cut back, 0 bases at V and 0 bases at J, with 9 bases in the middle.